This entry describes one T cell receptor beta chain. Its antigen is unidentified. This entry comes from a study of T-cell memory formation after mild COVID-19. The CDR3 is 14 residues long. V lost 5 bases and J lost 1, with 8 bases in between. Looked up from germline, CDR1 is SGHAT and CDR2 is FQNNGV. General study points: The appearance of some responding clones in pre-infection memory suggested that cross-reactive memory joined.

TCR alpha and TCR beta cDNA libraries carrying sample barcodes and UMIs came from 5'RACE with constant-segment primers. Each CDR3 protein is one row after TCRdb ran MiXCR on the 5' RACE reads. The data show around 200,000 distinct CDR3 sequences, 9% to 10% seen once. The sample taken for sequencing was PBMCs or a T cell subset sorted from them (not recorded which). The V gene is TRBV11-2, the J gene TRBJ2-2; weak D call: TRBD1 (6 bases). The sequence was obtained from a man aged 18 to 35 who had mild COVID-19 (a few samples of this study predate the infection). Cell type and time point are not known. The CDR3 DNA follows: TGTGCCAGCAGCGACAGGAGGAACACCGGGGAGCTGTTTTTT. This sequence encodes CASSDRRNTGELFF.